This TCR beta chain was recovered during a study of beta chain features in type 1 diabetes. Whole-study findings and limits: Comparison showed that naive, central memory and Treg TCRB repertoires appeared more similar among patients than among healthy donors. In patients and controls equally, PCR might favor templates that are shorter.

CDR3 length: 15 amino acids. The V and J ends lost 4 bases and 4 bases respectively, with 12 bases between them. Germline V gene sequence: CDR1 SGHRS, CDR2 YFSETQ. The study reverse transcribed the entire isolated RNA, so it sequenced expressed TCRB transcripts. Using immunoSEQ multiplex PCR, the repertoire was profiled, and TCRdb retains in-frame clones only, with some absent. The sample has hundreds of thousands of clones, about 14% seen once; the top ten hold under 0.04%. Turning to this clone: Its matching antigen is unknown.

The chain combines TRBV5-1 with TRBJ2-6, with D uncertain. Input material: naive CD4+ T cells from blood. The receptor's source is a man between 25 and 39 years old in good health. The CDR3 region is CASSPSLGGANVLTF. CDR3 nucleotide sequence: TGCGCCAGCAGCCCTTCGTTAGGAGGGGCCAACGTCCTGACTTTC.